One sample yielded the 6 T cell receptor beta chains listed below, sequenced in a study of neurological immune-mediated disorders. TCRdb re-called the 5' RACE reads through MiXCR, storing one row per CDR3 protein. The data hold tens of thousands of distinct CDR3 sequences, with 3% to 4.5% observed a single time. Sequenced sample: PBMCs. The receptors were gathered from a man in his sixties with multiple sclerosis.

The J gene is TRBJ1-3, the V gene TRBV27, with D possibly TRBD1 on 5 matching bases. Trimming left V 6 bases short and J 7 bases short, with 19 bases between. Germline V lookup: CDR1 MNHEY, CDR2 SMNVEV (reference sequence). The CDR3 runs to 15 residues. The CDR3 is CASSREPGLVNTIYF. CDR3 DNA: TGTGCCAGCAGCAGGGAGCCGGGTTTGGTCAACACCATATATTTT.

Only a few counts were recorded for this clonotype. This rearrangement joins TRBV28 to TRBJ2-1, with 7 bases fitting TRBD2. This CDR3 spans 15 amino acids. The germline CDR1 and CDR2 sequences are MDHEN and SYDVKM. Germline trimming cut 5 bases from V and 4 bases from J; bases unmatched to any gene: 8. The CDR3 sequence: CASSTLAAKYNEQFF. In DNA, the CDR3 is TGTGCCAGCAGTACCCTAGCGGCTAAATACAATGAGCAGTTCTTC.

This clonotype has at least ten counts. The V gene is TRBV25-1, the J gene TRBJ2-7, with D uncertain. Germline values: CDR1 MGHDK, CDR2 SYGVNS. V lost 5 bases and J 1 base, leaving 9 bases between the germline ends. The CDR3 runs to 13 residues. The CDR3 sequence: CASSSDTSYEQYF. The CDR3 nucleotides read TGTGCCAGCAGTTCCGACACTTCCTACGAGCAGTACTTC.

This clonotype has a count of ten or more. The chain recombines TRBV9 with TRBJ1-1; D is ambiguous. The CDR3 totals 12 residues. Between the trimmed V and J ends, which lost 4 bases and 11 bases, there was a span of 15 bases. Germline lookup yields CDR1 SGDLS and CDR2 YYNGEE. CDR3 sequence (DNA): TGTGCCAGCAGCCTAGGTGGCGGGCCGGCTTTCTTT. It translates to CASSLGGGPAFF.

This clonotype was counted between two and nine times. Since no conserved phenylalanine or tryptophan closes the CDR3, a read error is the likely cause. V gene TRBV19 combines with J gene TRBJ1-1; a weak D match, TRBD1 (5 bases). The V gene's germline CDR1 is LNHDA and CDR2 SQIVND (reference sequence). The CDR3 runs 13 residues. Trimming took off 7 bases at V and 1 base at J, with 10 bases between the two ends. The CDR3 nucleotides are TGTGCCAGTACGACAACAGGGAACACTGAAGCTTTCAAT. Translating gives CASTTTGNTEAFN.

This clonotype was detected many times. This chain connects TRBV5-6 to TRBJ2-5; 7 nucleotides line up with TRBD2. V dropped 2 bases and J dropped 5; count of bases not matched to a gene: 9. From germline, CDR1 is SGHDT and CDR2 YYEEEE. The length of the CDR3 is 15 residues. The CDR3 DNA reads TGTGCCAGCAGCTTTTTGGGATCGGGGGGTGAGACCCAGTACTTC. It is translated as CASSFLGSGGETQYF.